Below are 19 T cell receptor beta chains sequenced from a single sample in a study of early stage breast cancer tumors. Sequenced by immunoSEQ multiplex PCR; TCRdb stores in-frame clones only, minus some. The sample shows tens of thousands of clones, just over 90% of them seen only once. Sequenced input: blood. The receptors originated from a person aged 65 to 79 with breast cancer.

The chain couples TRBV25-1 to TRBJ2-2; D is possibly TRBD2 (7 bases). Trimming cost V 8 bases and J 4 bases, with 23 bases left between them. Per germline, CDR1 MGHDK and CDR2 SYGVNS. CDR3 size: 17 residues. The CDR3 nucleotides are TGTGCCAGCTCTCCTTTTTTGGGGGGGCAAGGCACCGGGGAGCTGTTTTTT. Translation gives CASSPFLGGQGTGELFF.

CDR3 sequence reads: CASSSGGRVETQYF. The CDR3 DNA is TGTGCCAGCAGCTCCGGGGGAAGGGTGGAGACCCAGTACTTC. The chain joins TRBV7-2 to TRBJ2-5, with D perhaps TRBD2 (6 bases). The V and J ends lost 4 bases and 5 bases respectively, with 14 bases between them. The CDR3 is made up of 14 amino acids. The germline V gene encodes CDR1 SGHTA and CDR2 FQGNSA.

This rearrangement joins TRBV4-3 to TRBJ2-1; 9 positions match TRBD2. V was clipped by 0 bases and J by 4 bases; unmatched bases: 10. CDR1 and CDR2 (germline): LGHNA, YSLEER. The CDR3 has 18 residues. CDR3 in amino acids: CASSQDEPAGGLYNEQFF. CDR3 DNA: TGCGCCAGCAGCCAAGATGAGCCAGCGGGGGGTCTTTACAATGAGCAGTTCTTC.

The table lists this clone with a count of one. The V call is TRBV7-6, the J call TRBJ1-1; D is ambiguous. The CDR3 length is 13 residues. Per germline, CDR1 SGHVS and CDR2 FNYEAQ. The V and J ends lost 3 bases and 4 bases respectively, with 9 bases between them. In nucleotides, the CDR3 is TGTGCCAGCAGCTTTCGGGGTGGCACTGAAGCTTTCTTT. Encoded protein: CASSFRGGTEAFF.

This clone came up once. The chain is built from TRBV29-1 and TRBJ1-3, with D perhaps matching TRBD1 (6 bases). The V end lost 6 bases, the J end lost 0 bases, and 12 bases lay between the germline ends. CDR1 and CDR2 from the germline V gene are SQVTM and ANQGSEA. There are 14 residues in the CDR3. The CDR3 DNA sequence: TGCAGCGTAGCACGGGACAACTCTGGAAACACCATATATTTT. Its translation: CSVARDNSGNTIYF.

This chain uses TRBV27 with TRBJ2-7; TRBD1 aligns across 9 bases. Germline lookup yields CDR1 MNHEY and CDR2 SMNVEV (reference sequence). The J segment lost 5 bases and the V segment lost 6 bases, leaving 8 bases of the junction unmatched. The CDR3 is 14 residues long. The CDR3 bases are TGTGCCAGCAGATGGGACAGGGCCAGGGACGAGCAGTACTTC. It yields the protein CASRWDRARDEQYF.

V is TRBV19 and J is TRBJ1-1, with 9 bases that match TRBD1. The CDR3 is 14 residues long. Germline V gives CDR1 LNHDA, CDR2 SQIVND (reference sequence). Trimming took 4 bases from V and 1 from J; bases not matched to a gene: 1. In nucleotides, the CDR3 is TGTGCCAGTAGTACGGACAGGGGGAACACTGAAGCTTTCTTT. It yields the protein CASSTDRGNTEAFF. The whole variable domain, filled in from reference TRBV19 and TRBJ1-1, reads DGGITQSPKYLFRKEGQNVTLSCEQNLNHDAMYWYRQDPGQGLRLIYYSQIVNDFQKGDIAEGYSVSREKKESFPLTVTSAQKNPTAFYLCASSTDRGNTEAFFGQGTRLTVV.

The chain has TRBV5-1 and TRBJ2-2; a weak D match, TRBD1 (6 bases). The germline V and J ends were trimmed by 4 bases and 1 base, with 8 bases remaining between them. Germline values: CDR1 SGHRS, CDR2 YFSETQ. CDR3 size: 14 residues. CDR3 region: CASSPGQNTGELFF. The CDR3 DNA sequence: TGCGCCAGCAGCCCGGGACAGAACACCGGGGAGCTGTTTTTT. The full variable domain, with the rest looked up from reference TRBV5-1 and TRBJ2-2, is KAGVTQTPRYLIKTRGQQVTLSCSPISGHRSVSWYQQTPGQGLQFLFEYFSETQRNKGNFPGRFSGRQFSNSRSEMNVSTLELGDSALYLCASSPGQNTGELFFGEGSRLTVL.

The V call is TRBV5-1, the J call TRBJ2-5; tentatively, D is TRBD2 (5 bases). The J call may be incorrect, as the DNA end agrees better with TRBJ2-7. Looked up from germline, CDR1 is SGHRS and CDR2 is YFSETQ. This CDR3 has 13 amino acids. CDR3 coding DNA: TGCGCCAGCAGGCTAGCAGCCTCCTACGAGCAGTACTTC. As protein: CASRLAASYEQYF.

The CDR3 here is CASSMPGLAPSNEQFF. CDR3 DNA: TGTGCCAGTAGTATGCCGGGACTAGCTCCCTCCAATGAGCAGTTCTTC. V usage is TRBV19 and J usage is TRBJ2-1, with 9 bases matching TRBD2. CDR1 and CDR2 from the germline V gene are LNHDA and SQIVND (reference sequence). The trim removed 3 bases at V and 6 bases at J, leaving 9 bases unmatched. This CDR3 region has 16 residues.

J is TRBJ1-6 and V is TRBV19; TRBD1 matches at 9 bases. V trimming: 4 bases; J trimming: 8 bases; junction bases outside the gene matches: 6. The CDR3 is 15 amino acids. Germline V lookup: CDR1 LNHDA, CDR2 SQIVND (reference sequence). In DNA form, the CDR3 reads TGTGCCAGTAGTAGTCCGGGACAGGGTGATTCACCCCTCCACTTT. It translates to CASSSPGQGDSPLHF.

In nucleotides, the CDR3 is TGTGCCAGCGCTCAACAGGGTTATAATTCACCCCTCCACTTT. Translation gives CASAQQGYNSPLHF. The V gene is TRBV2, the J gene TRBJ1-6, with D tentatively TRBD1 (6 bases). Trimming removed 8 bases from V and 4 bases from J, with 12 bases in between. This CDR3 has 14 residues. Germline assignment: CDR1 SNHLY and CDR2 FYNNEI.

This chain uses TRBV5-1 with TRBJ2-1, with 8 bases identical to TRBD1. Germline loops: CDR1 SGHRS, CDR2 YFSETQ. V trimming: 3 bases; J trimming: 4 bases; junction bases outside the gene matches: 6. The CDR3 extends over 15 amino acids. For the CDR3, the DNA is TGCGCCAGCAGCTACGGACAGGGCACTTACAATGAGCAGTTCTTC. Protein: CASSYGQGTYNEQFF.

This clone showed up just a few times. The chain links TRBV7-2 to TRBJ2-5; D gene unclear. This CDR3 spans 14 amino acids. V lost 7 bases and J lost 1, with 13 bases in between. Germline-derived CDR1 and CDR2 are SGHTA and FQGNSA. The DNA of the CDR3 is TGTGCCAGCACCGACCCCGGGTCCCAAGAGACCCAGTACTTC. It is translated as CASTDPGSQETQYF.

The chain recombines TRBV6-7 with TRBJ2-5; D is possibly TRBD2 (5 bases). TRBV6-7 is treated as an ORF (open reading frame) with a function not yet certain. This CDR3 is 13 amino acids long. V was clipped by 9 bases and J by 2 bases, with 13 bases between them. In DNA form, the CDR3 reads TGTGCCAGAAACCGAGAGCGGCAAGAGACCCAGTACTTC. Amino acid sequence: CARNRERQETQYF.

This clone was detected only once. CDR3 amino acids: CASSLAWNTEAFF. In DNA form, the CDR3 reads TGTGCCAGCAGCTTAGCCTGGAACACTGAAGCTTTCTTT. This chain uses TRBV7-2 with TRBJ1-1; D unclear. Between the trimmed V and J ends, which lost 0 bases and 1 base, there was a span of 3 bases. Germline V lookup: CDR1 SGHTA, CDR2 FQGNSA. This CDR3 contains 13 residues.

The chain employs TRBV7-3 and TRBJ2-3; 9 positions agree with TRBD2. The CDR3 totals 16 residues. From germline, CDR1 is SGHTA and CDR2 FQGTGA. Trimming took 1 base from V and 3 from J; bases not matched to a gene: 5. The CDR3, as DNA: TGTGCCAGCAGCTTAATGGCGGGAGGGGGTACAGATACGCAGTATTTT. This codes for CASSLMAGGGTDTQYF.

The rearrangement links TRBV5-3 to TRBJ2-7, with 9 positions matching TRBD2. TRBV5-3 is flagged as an ORF with uncertain function. V was clipped by 3 bases and J by 0 bases; unmatched bases: 13. The CDR3 is made up of 18 amino acids. The CDR3 spells CARSCASAGGSFSYEQYF. DNA of the CDR3: TGTGCCAGAAGCTGCGCTTCGGCGGGAGGGTCTTTCTCCTACGAGCAGTACTTC.

This chain uses TRBV7-9 with TRBJ1-2; D remains unclear. The CDR3 consists of 12 residues. The germline CDR1 and CDR2 sequences are SEHNR and FQNEAQ (reference sequence). Trimming cost V 4 bases and J 7 bases, with 10 bases left between them. CDR3 bases: TGTGCCAGCAGCTATTACACTACTGGCTACACCTTC. Protein: CASSYYTTGYTF.